This T cell receptor beta chain was obtained from a study of Ad26.COV2.S vaccination and SARS-CoV-2 variants. The wider study: The study gave Ad26.COV2.S intramuscularly, once or twice 56 days apart. Points from the study as a whole: Similar non-spike TCR breadth was seen in vaccine and placebo recipients. Relative to placebo recipients, vaccine recipients exhibited elevated spike-specific TCR breadth. Substantial breadth was reportedly displayed by spike-specific CD8+ and CD4+ T cell responses after vaccination.

Concerning this clone: Its cognate antigen is unknown.

The assay was immunoSEQ multiplex PCR, and TCRdb's table has in-frame clones only and misses some. The sample has roughly 350,000 clones, about nine tenths seen once. Treatment described: some 20 received Ad26.COV2.S at low or high dose, single or two shots; about 5 received placebo; per-sample allocation not given. All samples were drawn on day 63, counting from the first vaccine or placebo injection. Germline V gene data show CDR1 as SGHNT and CDR2 as YYREEE (reference sequence). The CDR3 sequence is 16 residues long. The ends were cut back, 0 bases at V and 8 bases at J, with 17 bases in the middle.

This TCR came from a person between 18 and 65 years old who received the Ad26.COV2.S COVID-19 vaccine or a placebo. The sample consisted of peripheral blood, taken in a trial of Ad26.COV2.S vaccine versus placebo. The gene calls are TRBV5-4 and TRBJ1-4; no definite D call. The CDR3 reads CASSLASGHPVEKLFF. The CDR3 bases are TGTGCCAGCAGCTTGGCCAGTGGCCACCCGGTGGAAAAACTGTTTTTT.